This T cell receptor (beta chain) was captured by sequencing in a study of graft-versus-host responses after intestinal transplantation. On the study more broadly: Recipients were given multivisceral, liver-intestinal, or isolated intestinal transplants. All of the recipients had induction that used anti-thymocyte globulin, then tacrolimus and steroids for approximately 3 years.

As to this clone: As yet, its antigen is unknown.

Method: immunoSEQ multiplex PCR; TCRdb's copy keeps in-frame clones and lacks some. The sample shows under 65,000 clones, about 94% of them seen only once. Between the trimmed V and J ends, which lost 4 bases and 5 bases, there was a span of 8 bases. CDR1 DFQATT and CDR2 SNEGSKA come from the germline V gene (reference sequence). The CDR3 has 11 residues. The rearrangement links TRBV20-1 to TRBJ2-5, with no clear D. This material consisted of unstimulated CD4+ T cells sorted from spleen or lymph node cells, taken before transplant. This TCR came from a human donor who was the organ donor for an intestinal transplant. CDR3 in DNA: TGCAGTGCTATTAGCTATGAGACCCAGTACTTC. It specifies CSAISYETQYF.